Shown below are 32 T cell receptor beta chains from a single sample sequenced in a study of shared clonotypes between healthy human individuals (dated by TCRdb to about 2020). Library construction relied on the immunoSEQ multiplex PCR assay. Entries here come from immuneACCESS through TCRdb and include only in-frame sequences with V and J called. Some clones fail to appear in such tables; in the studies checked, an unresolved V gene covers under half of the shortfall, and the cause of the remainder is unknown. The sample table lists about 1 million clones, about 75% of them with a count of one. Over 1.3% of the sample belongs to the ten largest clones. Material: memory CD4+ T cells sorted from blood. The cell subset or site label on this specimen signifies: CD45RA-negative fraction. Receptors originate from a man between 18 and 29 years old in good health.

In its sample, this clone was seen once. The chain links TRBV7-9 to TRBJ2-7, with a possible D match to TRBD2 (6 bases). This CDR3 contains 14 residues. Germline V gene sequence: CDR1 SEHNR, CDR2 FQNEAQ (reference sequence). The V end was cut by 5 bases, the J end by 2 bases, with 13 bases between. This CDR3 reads CASSPRGIAYEQYF. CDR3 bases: TGTGCCAGCAGCCCCCGGGGGATCGCCTACGAGCAGTACTTC.

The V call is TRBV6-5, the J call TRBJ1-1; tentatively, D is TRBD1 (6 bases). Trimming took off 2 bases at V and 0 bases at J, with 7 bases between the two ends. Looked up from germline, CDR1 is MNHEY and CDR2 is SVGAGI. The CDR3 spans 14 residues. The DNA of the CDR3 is TGTGCCAGCAGTTACCGACAGGTGAACACTGAAGCTTTCTTT. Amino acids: CASSYRQVNTEAFF.

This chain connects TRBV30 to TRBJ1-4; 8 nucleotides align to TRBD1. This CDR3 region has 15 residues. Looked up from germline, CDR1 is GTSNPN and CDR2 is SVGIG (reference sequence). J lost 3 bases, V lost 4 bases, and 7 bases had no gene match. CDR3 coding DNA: TGTGCCTGGACCACAGGGGGTACGGCTAATGAAAAACTGTTTTTT. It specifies CAWTTGGTANEKLFF.

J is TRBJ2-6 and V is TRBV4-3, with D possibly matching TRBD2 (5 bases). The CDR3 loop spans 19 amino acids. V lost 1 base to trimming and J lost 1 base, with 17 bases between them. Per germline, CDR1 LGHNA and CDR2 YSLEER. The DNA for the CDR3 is TGCGCCAGCAGCCAAGGGCTGGTGGGTAGCGCGTCTGGGGCCAACGTCCTGACTTTC. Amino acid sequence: CASSQGLVGSASGANVLTF.

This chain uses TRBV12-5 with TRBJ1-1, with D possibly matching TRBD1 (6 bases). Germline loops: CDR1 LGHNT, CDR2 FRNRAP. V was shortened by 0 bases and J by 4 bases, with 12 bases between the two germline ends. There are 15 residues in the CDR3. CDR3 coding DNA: TGTGCTAGTGGTTTGGTACTAGGGGGTGTCACTGAAGCTTTCTTT. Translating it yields CASGLVLGGVTEAFF.

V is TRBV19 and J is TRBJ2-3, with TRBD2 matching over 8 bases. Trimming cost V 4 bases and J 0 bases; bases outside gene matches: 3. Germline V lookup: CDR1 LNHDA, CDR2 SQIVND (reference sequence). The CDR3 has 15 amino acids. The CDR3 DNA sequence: TGTGCCAGTAGTAAGCGGGGGATGAGCACAGATACGCAGTATTTT. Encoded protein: CASSKRGMSTDTQYF. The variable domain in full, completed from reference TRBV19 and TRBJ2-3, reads DGGITQSPKYLFRKEGQNVTLSCEQNLNHDAMYWYRQDPGQGLRLIYYSQIVNDFQKGDIAEGYSVSREKKESFPLTVTSAQKNPTAFYLCASSKRGMSTDTQYFGPGTRLTVL.

CDR3 residues: CAISESGLPNQPQHF. The CDR3, as DNA: TGTGCCATCAGTGAGTCGGGCCTCCCCAATCAGCCCCAGCATTTT. The chain carries TRBV10-3 and TRBJ1-5; D remains ambiguous. The V end was cut by 0 bases, the J end by 3 bases, with 9 bases between. This CDR3 contains 15 residues. In germline, CDR1 is ENHRY, CDR2 SYGVKD.

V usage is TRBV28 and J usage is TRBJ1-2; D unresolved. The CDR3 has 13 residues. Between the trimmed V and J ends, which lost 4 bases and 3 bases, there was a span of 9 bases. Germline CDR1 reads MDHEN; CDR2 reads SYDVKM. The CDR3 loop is CASSSGIDYGYTF. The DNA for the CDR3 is TGTGCCAGCAGTTCGGGTATAGACTATGGCTACACCTTC.

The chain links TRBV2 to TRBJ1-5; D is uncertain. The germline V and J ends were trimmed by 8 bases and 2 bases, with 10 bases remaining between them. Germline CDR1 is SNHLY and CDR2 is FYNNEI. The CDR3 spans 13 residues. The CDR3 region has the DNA TGTGCCAGCCGGGAGTATGGCAATCAGCCCCAGCATTTT. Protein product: CASREYGNQPQHF. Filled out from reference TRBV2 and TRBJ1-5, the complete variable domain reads EPEVTQTPSHQVTQMGQEVILRCVPISNHLYFYWYRQILGQKVEFLVSFYNNEISEKSEIFDDQFSVERPDGSNFTLKIRSTKLEDSAMYFCASREYGNQPQHFGDGTRLSIL.

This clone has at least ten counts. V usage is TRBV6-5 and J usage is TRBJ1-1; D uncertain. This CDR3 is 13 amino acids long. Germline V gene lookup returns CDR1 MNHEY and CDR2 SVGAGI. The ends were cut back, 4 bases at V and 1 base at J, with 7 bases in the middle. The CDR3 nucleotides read TGTGCCAGCAGTTTTCCGGGGAACACTGAAGCTTTCTTT. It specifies CASSFPGNTEAFF.

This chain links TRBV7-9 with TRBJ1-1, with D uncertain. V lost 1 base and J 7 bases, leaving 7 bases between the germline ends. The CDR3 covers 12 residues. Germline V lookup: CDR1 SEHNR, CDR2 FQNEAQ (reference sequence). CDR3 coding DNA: TGTGCCAGCAGCTTAGATGGTTATGAAGCTTTCTTT. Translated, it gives CASSLDGYEAFF.

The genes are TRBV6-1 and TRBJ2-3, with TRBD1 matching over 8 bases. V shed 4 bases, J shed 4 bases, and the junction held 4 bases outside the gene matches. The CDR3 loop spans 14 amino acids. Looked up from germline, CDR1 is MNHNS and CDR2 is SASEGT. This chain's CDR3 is CASSGQGNADTQYF. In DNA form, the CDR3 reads TGTGCCAGCAGTGGACAGGGGAACGCAGATACGCAGTATTTT.

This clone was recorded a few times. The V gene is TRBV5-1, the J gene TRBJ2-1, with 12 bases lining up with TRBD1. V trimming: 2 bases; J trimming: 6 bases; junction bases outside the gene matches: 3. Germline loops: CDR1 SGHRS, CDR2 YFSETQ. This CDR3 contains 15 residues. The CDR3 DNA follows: TGCGCCAGCAGCTTACGGGACAGGGGGCTCAATGAGCAGTTCTTC. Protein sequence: CASSLRDRGLNEQFF.

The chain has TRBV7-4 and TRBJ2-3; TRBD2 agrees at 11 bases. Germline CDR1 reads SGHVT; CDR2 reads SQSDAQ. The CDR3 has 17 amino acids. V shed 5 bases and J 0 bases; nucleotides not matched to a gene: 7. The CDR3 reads CASSLTSGGASTDTQYF. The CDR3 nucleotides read TGTGCCAGCAGCCTTACTAGCGGGGGCGCTAGCACAGATACGCAGTATTTT.

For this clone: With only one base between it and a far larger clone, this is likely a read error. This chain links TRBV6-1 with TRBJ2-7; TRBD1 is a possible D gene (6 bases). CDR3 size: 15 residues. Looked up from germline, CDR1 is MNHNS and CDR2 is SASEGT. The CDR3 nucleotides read TGTACCAGCAGTGACCGGACAGCCTCTTTCTACGAGCAGTACTTC. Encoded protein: CTSSDRTASFYEQYF.

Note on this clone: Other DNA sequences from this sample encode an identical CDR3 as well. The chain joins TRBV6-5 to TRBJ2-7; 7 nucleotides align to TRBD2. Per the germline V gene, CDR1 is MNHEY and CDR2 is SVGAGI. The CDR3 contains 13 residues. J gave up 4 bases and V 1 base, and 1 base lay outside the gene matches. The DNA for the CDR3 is TGTGCCAGCAGTTACTTGCGGGGGTACGAGCAGTACTTC. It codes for CASSYLRGYEQYF.

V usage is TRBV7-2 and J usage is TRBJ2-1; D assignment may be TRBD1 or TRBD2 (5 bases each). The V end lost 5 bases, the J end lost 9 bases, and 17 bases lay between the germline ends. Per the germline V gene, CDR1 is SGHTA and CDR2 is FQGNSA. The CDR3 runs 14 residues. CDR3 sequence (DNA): TGTGCCAGCAGCCTGGGGACCTGGGAGAGTGAGCAGTTCTTC. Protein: CASSLGTWESEQFF.

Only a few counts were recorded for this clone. CDR3 sequence: CASSHGLAGGNTQYF. The CDR3 nucleotides read TGTGCCAGCTCCCACGGACTAGCGGGGGGAAATACGCAGTATTTT. V is TRBV18 and J is TRBJ2-3; 14 bases are shared with TRBD2. V dropped 6 bases and J dropped 7; count of bases not matched to a gene: 6. The germline V gene encodes CDR1 KGHSH and CDR2 LQKENI. The CDR3 covers 15 residues.

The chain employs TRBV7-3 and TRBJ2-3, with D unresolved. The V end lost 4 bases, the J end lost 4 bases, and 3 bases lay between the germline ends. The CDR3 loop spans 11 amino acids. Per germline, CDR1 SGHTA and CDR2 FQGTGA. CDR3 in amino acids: CASSSSDTQYF. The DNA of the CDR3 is TGTGCCAGCAGCTCTTCAGATACGCAGTATTTT.

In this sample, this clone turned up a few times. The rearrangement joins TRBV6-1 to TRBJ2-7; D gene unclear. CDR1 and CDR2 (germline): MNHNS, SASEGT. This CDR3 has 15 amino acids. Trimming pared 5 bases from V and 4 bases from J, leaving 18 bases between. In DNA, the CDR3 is TGTGCCAGCAGTCTTGACTGGGGTGACGATTACGAGCAGTACTTC. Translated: CASSLDWGDDYEQYF.

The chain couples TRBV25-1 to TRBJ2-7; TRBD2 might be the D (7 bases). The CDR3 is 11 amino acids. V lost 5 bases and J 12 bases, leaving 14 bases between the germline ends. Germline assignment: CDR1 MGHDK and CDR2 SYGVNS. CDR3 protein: CASSRGGWPYF. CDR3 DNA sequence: TGTGCCAGCAGTAGGGGGGGTTGGCCGTACTTC.

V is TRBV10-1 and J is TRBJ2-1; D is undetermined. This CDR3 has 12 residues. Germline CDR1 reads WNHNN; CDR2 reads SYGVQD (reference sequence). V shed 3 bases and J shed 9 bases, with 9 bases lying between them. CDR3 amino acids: CASSDHPREQFF. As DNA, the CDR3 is TGCGCCAGCAGTGACCACCCCCGTGAGCAGTTCTTC.

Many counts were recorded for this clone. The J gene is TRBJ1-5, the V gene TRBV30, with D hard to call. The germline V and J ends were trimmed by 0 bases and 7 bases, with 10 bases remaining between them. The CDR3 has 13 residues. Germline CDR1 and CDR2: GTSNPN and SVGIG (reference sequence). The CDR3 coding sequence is TGTGCCTGGAGTGTAGGTTCGGGGCAGCCCCAGCATTTT. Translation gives CAWSVGSGQPQHF.

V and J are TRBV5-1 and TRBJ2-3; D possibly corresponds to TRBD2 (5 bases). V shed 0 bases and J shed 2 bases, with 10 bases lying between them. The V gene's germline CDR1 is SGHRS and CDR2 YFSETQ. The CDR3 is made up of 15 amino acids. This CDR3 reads CASSLDGELTDTQYF. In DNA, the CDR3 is TGCGCCAGCAGCTTGGACGGGGAACTCACAGATACGCAGTATTTT.

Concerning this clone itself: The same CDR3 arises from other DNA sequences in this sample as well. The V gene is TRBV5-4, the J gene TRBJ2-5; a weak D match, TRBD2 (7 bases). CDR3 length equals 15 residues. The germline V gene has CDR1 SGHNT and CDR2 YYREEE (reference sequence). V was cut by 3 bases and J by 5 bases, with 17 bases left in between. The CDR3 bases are TGTGCCAGCAGCTCCTCGGGGGGCGTGGGGGAGACCCAGTACTTC. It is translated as CASSSSGGVGETQYF. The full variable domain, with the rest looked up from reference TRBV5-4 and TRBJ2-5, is ETGVTQSPTHLIKTRGQQVTLRCSSQSGHNTVSWYQQALGQGPQFIFQYYREEENGRGNFPPRFSGLQFPNYSSELNVNALELDDSALYLCASSSSGGVGETQYFGPGTRLLVL.

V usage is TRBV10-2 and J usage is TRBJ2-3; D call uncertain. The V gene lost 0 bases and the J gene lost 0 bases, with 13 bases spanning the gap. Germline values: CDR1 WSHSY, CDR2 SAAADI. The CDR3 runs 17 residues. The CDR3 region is CASSESMPGSSTDTQYF. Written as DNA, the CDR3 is TGCGCCAGCAGTGAGTCTATGCCTGGCTCTAGCACAGATACGCAGTATTTT.

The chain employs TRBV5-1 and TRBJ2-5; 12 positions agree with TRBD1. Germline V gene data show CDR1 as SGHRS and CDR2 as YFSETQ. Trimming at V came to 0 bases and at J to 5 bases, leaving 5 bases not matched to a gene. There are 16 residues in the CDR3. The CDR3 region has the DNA TGCGCCAGCAGCTTGGGTGGGACAGGGGGCGTGGAGACCCAGTACTTC. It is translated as CASSLGGTGGVETQYF.

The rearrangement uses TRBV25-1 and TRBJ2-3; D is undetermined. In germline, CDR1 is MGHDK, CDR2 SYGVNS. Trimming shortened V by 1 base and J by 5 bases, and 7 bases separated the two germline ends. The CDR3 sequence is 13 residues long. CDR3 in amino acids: CASSESTRDTQYF. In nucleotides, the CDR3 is TGTGCCAGCAGTGAATCGACGAGAGATACGCAGTATTTT.

The CDR3 reads CASSVAPPPRTQYF. The CDR3 DNA reads as TGTGCCAGCAGCGTAGCCCCCCCTCCCCGGACGCAGTATTTT. The chain recombines TRBV9 with TRBJ2-3; D uncertain. Trimming took off 0 bases at V and 9 bases at J, with 14 bases between the two ends. The CDR3 has 14 residues. Germline CDR1 SGDLS, CDR2 YYNGEE.

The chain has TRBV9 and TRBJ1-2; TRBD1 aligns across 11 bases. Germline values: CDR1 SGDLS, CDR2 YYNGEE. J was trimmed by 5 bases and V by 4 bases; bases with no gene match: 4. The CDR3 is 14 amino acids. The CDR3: CASSRGQGAYGYTF. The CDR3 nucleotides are TGTGCCAGCAGCAGAGGACAGGGGGCATATGGCTACACCTTC.

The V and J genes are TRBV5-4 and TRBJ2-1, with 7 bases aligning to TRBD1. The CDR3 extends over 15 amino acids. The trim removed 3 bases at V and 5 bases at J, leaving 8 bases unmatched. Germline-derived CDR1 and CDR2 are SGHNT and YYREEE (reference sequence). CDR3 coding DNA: TGTGCCAGCAGCTACCGACAGGGATGGGACAATGAGCAGTTCTTC. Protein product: CASSYRQGWDNEQFF.

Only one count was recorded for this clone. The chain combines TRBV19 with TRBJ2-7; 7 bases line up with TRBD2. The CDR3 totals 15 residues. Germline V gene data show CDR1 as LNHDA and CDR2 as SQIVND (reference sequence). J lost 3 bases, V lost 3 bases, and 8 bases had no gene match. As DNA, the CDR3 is TGTGCCAGTAGTATTAGGCTAGCGGCCCTCTACGAGCAGTACTTC. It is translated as CASSIRLAALYEQYF.